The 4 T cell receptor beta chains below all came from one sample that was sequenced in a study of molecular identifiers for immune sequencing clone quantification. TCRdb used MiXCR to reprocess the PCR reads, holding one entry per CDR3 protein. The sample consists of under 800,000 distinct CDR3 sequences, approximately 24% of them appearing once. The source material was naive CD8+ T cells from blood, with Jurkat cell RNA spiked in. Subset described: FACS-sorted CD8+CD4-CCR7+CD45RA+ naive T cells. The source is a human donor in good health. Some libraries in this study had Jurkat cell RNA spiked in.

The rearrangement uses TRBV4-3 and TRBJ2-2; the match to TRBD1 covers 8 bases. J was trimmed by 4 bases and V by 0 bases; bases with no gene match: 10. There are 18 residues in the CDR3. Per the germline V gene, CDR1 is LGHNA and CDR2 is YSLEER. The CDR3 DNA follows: TGCGCCAGCAGCCAAGATTACCGCCAGGGGGCGGGCACCGGGGAGCTGTTTTTT. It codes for CASSQDYRQGAGTGELFF.

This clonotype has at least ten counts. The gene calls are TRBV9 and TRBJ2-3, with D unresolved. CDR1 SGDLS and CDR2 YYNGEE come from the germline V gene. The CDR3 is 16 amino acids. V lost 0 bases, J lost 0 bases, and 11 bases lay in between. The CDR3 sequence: CASSVAGSPSTDTQYF. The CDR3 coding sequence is TGTGCCAGCAGCGTAGCAGGCAGCCCTAGCACAGATACGCAGTATTTT.

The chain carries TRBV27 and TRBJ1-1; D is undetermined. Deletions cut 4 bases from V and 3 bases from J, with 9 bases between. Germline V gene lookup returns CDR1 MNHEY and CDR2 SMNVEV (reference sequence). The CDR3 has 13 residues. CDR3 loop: CASSSLMDTEAFF. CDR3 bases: TGTGCCAGCAGTTCATTAATGGACACTGAAGCTTTCTTT.

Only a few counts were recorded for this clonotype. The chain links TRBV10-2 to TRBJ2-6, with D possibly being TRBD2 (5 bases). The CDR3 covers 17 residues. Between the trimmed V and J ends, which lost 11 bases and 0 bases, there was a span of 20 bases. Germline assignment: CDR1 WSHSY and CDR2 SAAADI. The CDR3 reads CAVRGDTPPSGANVLTF. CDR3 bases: TGCGCCGTCCGGGGAGACACCCCACCCTCTGGGGCCAACGTCCTGACTTTC.